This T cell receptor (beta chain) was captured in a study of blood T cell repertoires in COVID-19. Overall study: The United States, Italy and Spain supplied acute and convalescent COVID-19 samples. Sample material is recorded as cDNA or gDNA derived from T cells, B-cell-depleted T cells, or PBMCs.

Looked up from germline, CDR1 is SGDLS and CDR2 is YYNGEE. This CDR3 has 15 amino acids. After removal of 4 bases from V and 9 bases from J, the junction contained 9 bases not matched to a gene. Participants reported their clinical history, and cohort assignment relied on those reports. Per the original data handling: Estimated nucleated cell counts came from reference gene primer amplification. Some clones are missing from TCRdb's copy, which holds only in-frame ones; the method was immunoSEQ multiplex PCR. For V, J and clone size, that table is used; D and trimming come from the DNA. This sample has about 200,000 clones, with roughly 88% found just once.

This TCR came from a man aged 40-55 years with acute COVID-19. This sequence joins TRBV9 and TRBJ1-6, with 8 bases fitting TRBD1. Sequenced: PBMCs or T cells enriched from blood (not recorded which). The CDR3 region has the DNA TGTGCCAGCAGCATGGAGGGACAGGTTGCTTCACCCCTCCACTTT. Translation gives CASSMEGQVASPLHF.